This paragraph reports one T cell receptor beta chain. The antigen remains unidentified. Assay: immunoSEQ multiplex PCR; the TCRdb copy retains only in-frame clones and omits some. The data hold approximately 150,000 clones, with more than 80% observed a single time. The sample is drawn from a study of T cell responses to AZD1222 COVID-19 vaccine. Study findings and constraints: Regions 160-218 and 743-854 dominated among vaccine-associated CD4 TCRs spanning spike. Nearly half of spike-specific TCRs reportedly target variant regions that are unmutated in the B.1.351 and B.1.1.7 variants. The donor group comprised mostly white British people and more females; the analysis possibly underestimated clonal diversity.

The CDR3 has 11 amino acids. Germline V CDR1 and CDR2: SGHAT, FQNNGV. Trimming stripped 3 bases from V and 5 bases from J, with 4 bases between. This specimen was peripheral blood, taken on day 0 of AZD1222 vaccination. This chain uses TRBV11-2 with TRBJ2-5, with D uncertain. The clonotype comes from an adult in good health. Here the CDR3 DNA reads TGTGCCAGCAGCTTTTCGGAGACCCAGTACTTC. As protein: CASSFSETQYF.